This TCR beta chain appears in the sequencing data of a study of regulatory T cells in long-lasting Graves disease. Time point denoted: newly diagnosed GD, antithyroid drugs for less than 3 months. PBMCs were the source of the RNA used for TCR sequencing. The CDR3 extends over 14 amino acids. Germline V gene sequence: CDR1 MNHEY, CDR2 SVGAGI. The V gene lost 4 bases and the J gene lost 6 bases, with 16 bases spanning the gap. Arm-PCR of CDR3 regions with iRepertoire HTBI primers generated TCR beta libraries. From the multiplex PCR reads, TCRdb called clonotypes with MiXCR, one entry per CDR3 protein. Of about 450,000 distinct CDR3 sequences in the sample, roughly 17% were seen once. This clonotype occurred many times. The same data also contributed to another study, on T cells in Graves' hyperthyroidism and ophthalmopathy. That source reports: HTBI primers were used for first-round RT-PCR of the TCR CDR3.

The V call is TRBV6-5, the J call TRBJ2-7; D is unresolved. This sequence originates from a woman in her twenties or thirties with Graves disease. Sequenced material: peripheral blood mononuclear cells (PBMCs), taken at new diagnosis, from a patient treated with antithyroid drugs. The CDR3 loop is CASSWTYAYGEQYF. CDR3 bases: TGTGCCAGCAGTTGGACGTATGCCTACGGCGAGCAGTACTTC.